What follows are 7 T cell receptor beta chains derived from one specimen sequenced in a study of cytomegalovirus exposure and HLA in healthy donors. PCR involved 60 Vbeta and 13 Jbeta primers. Profiling relied on immunoSEQ multiplex PCR, and the TCRdb table lists in-frame clones only, not all of them. The sample gives 95,000 to 110,000 clones, approximately 79% of which show up once; roughly 2.3% is in the top ten. The sample consisted of PBMCs. These receptors all come from a man younger than 30 in good health and CMV-seronegative.

This chain connects TRBV18 to TRBJ1-2, with TRBD1 matching 9 bases. Germline V gene data show CDR1 as KGHSH and CDR2 as LQKENI. Trimming took 8 bases from V and 0 from J; bases not matched to a gene: 16. This CDR3 is 18 amino acids long. CDR3 in amino acids: CASTPGQGIVGSNYGYTF. In DNA, the CDR3 is TGTGCCAGCACCCCCGGACAGGGGATAGTGGGCTCTAACTATGGCTACACCTTC.

V and J are TRBV5-1 and TRBJ2-1; 15 bases match TRBD2. CDR1 is SGHRS, CDR2 YFSETQ, per germline. This CDR3 is 16 amino acids long. J was trimmed by 7 bases and V by 4 bases; bases with no gene match: 6. The CDR3 coding sequence is TGCGCCAGCAGCCGGACTAGCGGGGGGGTTGGGAATGAGCAGTTCTTC. It is translated as CASSRTSGGVGNEQFF.

This rearrangement joins TRBV6-1 to TRBJ2-5; TRBD2 aligns across 7 bases. Trimming removed 1 base from V and 3 bases from J; junction bases left unmatched: 14. The CDR3 contains 18 residues. CDR1 is MNHNS and CDR2 is SASEGT in the germline V gene. The CDR3 sequence: CASSEVGGGGAEKETQYF. As DNA, the CDR3 is TGTGCCAGCAGTGAAGTCGGTGGGGGAGGGGCGGAGAAAGAGACCCAGTACTTC.

The chain carries TRBV2 and TRBJ2-5, with D tentatively TRBD2 (5 bases). Looked up from germline, CDR1 is SNHLY and CDR2 is FYNNEI. Trimming cost V 8 bases and J 2 bases, with 12 bases left between them. This CDR3 is 13 amino acids long. CDR3 DNA: TGTGCCAGCGTATTACTAGGACAAGAGACCCAGTACTTC. Translation gives CASVLLGQETQYF.

V and J are TRBV4-3 and TRBJ1-3, with D possibly TRBD1 on 5 matching bases. Trimming cost V 1 base and J 0 bases, with 7 bases left between them. Germline V CDR1 and CDR2: LGHNA, YSLEER. The CDR3 extends over 15 amino acids. CDR3 sequence (DNA): TGCGCCAGCAGCCAAGTAGGGGACTCTGGAAACACCATATATTTT. Protein product: CASSQVGDSGNTIYF.

The chain joins TRBV5-1 to TRBJ1-1; D is perhaps TRBD1 (6 bases). The CDR3 has 16 amino acids. V lost 0 bases and J 2 bases, leaving 14 bases between the germline ends. Germline V gene sequence: CDR1 SGHRS, CDR2 YFSETQ. Written as DNA, the CDR3 is TGCGCCAGCAGCTTGGGTTGGGCCAGGGGTAACACTGAAGCTTTCTTT. Translation: CASSLGWARGNTEAFF. Filled out from reference TRBV5-1 and TRBJ1-1, the complete variable domain reads KAGVTQTPRYLIKTRGQQVTLSCSPISGHRSVSWYQQTPGQGLQFLFEYFSETQRNKGNFPGRFSGRQFSNSRSEMNVSTLELGDSALYLCASSLGWARGNTEAFFGQGTRLTVV.

Remarks on this clone: One junction end disagrees with the germline gene, perhaps due to a read error. This sample also contains other DNA sequences that code for the same CDR3. The chain's CDR3 is CASNFRGERGTGELFF. CDR3 nucleotide sequence: TGTGCCAGCAACTTCCGCGGGGAGCGGGGGACCGGGGAGCTGTTCTTT. The genes are TRBV9 and TRBJ2-2, with 8 bases aligning to TRBD2. There are 16 residues in the CDR3. From germline, CDR1 is SGDLS and CDR2 YYNGEE.